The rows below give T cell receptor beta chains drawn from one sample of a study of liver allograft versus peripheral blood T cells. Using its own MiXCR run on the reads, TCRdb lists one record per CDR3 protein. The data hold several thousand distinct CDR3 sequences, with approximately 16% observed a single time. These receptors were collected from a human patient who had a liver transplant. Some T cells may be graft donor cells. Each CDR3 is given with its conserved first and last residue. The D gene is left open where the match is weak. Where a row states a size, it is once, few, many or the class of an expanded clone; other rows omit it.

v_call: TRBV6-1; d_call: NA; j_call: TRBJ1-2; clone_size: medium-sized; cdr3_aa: CASSTDRPGGYTF; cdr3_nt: TGTGCCAGCAGTACGGATCGCCCCGGGGGCTACACCTTC
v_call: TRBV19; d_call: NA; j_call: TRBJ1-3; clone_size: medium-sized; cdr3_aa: CASSDGALTSGNTIYF; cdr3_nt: TGTGCCAGTAGTGATGGGGCTCTAACCTCTGGAAACACCATATATTTT
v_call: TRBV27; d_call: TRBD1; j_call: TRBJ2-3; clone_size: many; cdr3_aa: CASSFKRTTGAFGTQYF; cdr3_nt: TGTGCCAGCAGTTTTAAGCGAACGACAGGGGCCTTCGGTACGCAGTATTTT
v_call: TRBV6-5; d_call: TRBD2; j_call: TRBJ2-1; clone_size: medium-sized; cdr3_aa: CASSPIAGSSYNEQFF; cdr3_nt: TGTGCCAGCAGCCCCATAGCGGGGAGCTCCTACAATGAGCAGTTCTTC
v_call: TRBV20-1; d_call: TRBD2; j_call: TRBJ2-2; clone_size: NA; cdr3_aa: CSAHKPGLAGSGELFF; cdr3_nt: TGCAGTGCTCACAAGCCGGGACTAGCGGGATCCGGGGAGCTGTTTTTT
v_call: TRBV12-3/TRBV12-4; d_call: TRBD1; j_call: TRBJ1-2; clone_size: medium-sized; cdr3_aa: CASSLDRGFGYTF; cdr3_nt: TGTGCCAGCAGCTTGGACAGGGGTTTTGGCTACACCTTC
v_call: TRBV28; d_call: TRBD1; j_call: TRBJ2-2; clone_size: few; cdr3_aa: CASTSDRGRGTGELFF; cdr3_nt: TGTGCCAGCACCTCCGACAGGGGGCGCGGCACCGGGGAGCTGTTTTTT
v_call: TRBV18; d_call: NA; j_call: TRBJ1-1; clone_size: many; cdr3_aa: CASSPHSRDVTEAFF; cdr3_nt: TGTGCCAGCTCACCTCATAGCAGGGATGTCACTGAAGCTTTCTTT
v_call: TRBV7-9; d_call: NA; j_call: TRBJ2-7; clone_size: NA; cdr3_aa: CASSLVQGRNEQYF; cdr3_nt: TGTGCCAGCAGCTTAGTCCAGGGCCGGAACGAGCAGTACTTC
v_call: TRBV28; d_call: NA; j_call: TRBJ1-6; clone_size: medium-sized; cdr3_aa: CASSLGGSTYNSPLHF; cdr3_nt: TGTGCCAGCAGTTTGGGGGGATCGACCTATAATTCACCCCTCCACTTT
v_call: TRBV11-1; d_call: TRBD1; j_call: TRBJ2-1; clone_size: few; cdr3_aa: CASSQDRVNEQFF; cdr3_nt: TGTGCCAGCAGCCAGGACAGGGTGAATGAGCAGTTCTTC
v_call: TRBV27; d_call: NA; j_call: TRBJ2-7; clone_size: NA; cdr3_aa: CASPYEQYF; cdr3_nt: TGTGCCAGCCCTTACGAGCAGTACTTC
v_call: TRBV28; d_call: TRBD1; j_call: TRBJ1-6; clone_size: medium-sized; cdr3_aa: CATGTGDASPLHF; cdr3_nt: TGTGCCACCGGGACAGGGGATGCATCACCCCTCCACTTT
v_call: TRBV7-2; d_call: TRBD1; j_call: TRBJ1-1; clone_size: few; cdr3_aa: CASSLWTGGSTEAFF; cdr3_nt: TGTGCCAGCAGCTTATGGACAGGGGGCAGCACTGAAGCTTTCTTT
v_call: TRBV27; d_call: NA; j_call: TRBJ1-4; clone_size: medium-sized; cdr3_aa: CASSLGTQGIGEKLFF; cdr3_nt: TGTGCCAGCAGTTTAGGGACACAGGGTATAGGTGAAAAACTGTTTTTT
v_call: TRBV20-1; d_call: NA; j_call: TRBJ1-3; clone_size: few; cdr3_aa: CSAGLGMSGNTIYF; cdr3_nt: TGCAGTGCCGGACTGGGGATGTCTGGAAACACCATATATTTT
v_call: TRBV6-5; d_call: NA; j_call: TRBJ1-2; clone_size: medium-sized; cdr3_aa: CASSRGGGYGYTF; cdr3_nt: TGTGCCAGCAGTCGCGGCGGGGGGTACGGCTACACCTTC
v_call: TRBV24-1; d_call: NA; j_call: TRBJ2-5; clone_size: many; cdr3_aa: CATREHSQETQYF; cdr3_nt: TGTGCCACCAGGGAACATTCGCAAGAGACCCAGTACTTC
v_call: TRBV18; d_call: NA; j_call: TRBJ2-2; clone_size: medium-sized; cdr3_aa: CASSPGGQLNTGELFF; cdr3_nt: TGTGCCAGCTCACCGGGCGGACAGTTAAACACCGGGGAGCTGTTTTTT
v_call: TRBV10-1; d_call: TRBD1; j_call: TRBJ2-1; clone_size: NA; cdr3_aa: CASIRDRKLNEQFF; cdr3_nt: TGCGCCAGCATACGGGACAGGAAATTAAATGAGCAGTTCTTC
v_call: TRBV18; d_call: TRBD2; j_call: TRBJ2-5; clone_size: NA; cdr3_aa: CASSPSLAGGMETQYF; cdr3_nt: TGTGCCAGCTCACCTTCTCTAGCGGGAGGGATGGAGACCCAGTACTTC
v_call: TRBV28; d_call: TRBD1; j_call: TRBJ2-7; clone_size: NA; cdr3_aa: CVSSTNLGQGFYEQYF; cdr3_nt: TGTGTCAGCAGCACAAACTTGGGACAGGGTTTTTACGAGCAGTACTTC
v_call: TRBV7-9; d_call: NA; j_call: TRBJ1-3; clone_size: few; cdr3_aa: CASSYSVRGNTIYF; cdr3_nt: TGTGCCAGCAGCTACTCCGTACGGGGAAACACCATATATTTT
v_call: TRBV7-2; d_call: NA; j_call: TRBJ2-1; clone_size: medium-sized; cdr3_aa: CASSVPPLSVNEQFF; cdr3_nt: TGTGCCAGCAGCGTACCACCCTTGAGCGTCAATGAGCAGTTCTTC
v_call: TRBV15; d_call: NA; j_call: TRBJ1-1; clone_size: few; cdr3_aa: CATSRDRGTEAFF; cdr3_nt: TGTGCCACCAGCAGAGATCGGGGAACTGAAGCTTTCTTT
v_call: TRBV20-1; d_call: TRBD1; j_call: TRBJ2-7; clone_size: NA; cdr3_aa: CSAWLTGDHEQYF; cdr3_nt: TGCAGTGCTTGGCTTACAGGGGACCACGAGCAGTACTTC
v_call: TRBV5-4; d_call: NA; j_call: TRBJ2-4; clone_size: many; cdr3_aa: CASSLRGGAKNIQYF; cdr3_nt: TGTGCCAGCAGCTTACGGGGTGGAGCCAAAAACATTCAGTACTTC
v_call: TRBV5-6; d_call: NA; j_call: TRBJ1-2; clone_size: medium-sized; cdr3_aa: CASSSTGPYGYTF; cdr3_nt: TGTGCCAGCAGCTCCACAGGGCCCTATGGCTACACCTTC
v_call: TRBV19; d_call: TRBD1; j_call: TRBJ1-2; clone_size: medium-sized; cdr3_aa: CASSRDRVEKGYTF; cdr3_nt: TGTGCCAGTAGTCGAGACAGGGTCGAAAAGGGCTACACCTTC
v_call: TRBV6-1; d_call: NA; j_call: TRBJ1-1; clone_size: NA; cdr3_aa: CASSESRMNTEAFF; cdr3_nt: TGTGCCAGCAGTGAATCGCGGATGAACACTGAAGCTTTCTTT
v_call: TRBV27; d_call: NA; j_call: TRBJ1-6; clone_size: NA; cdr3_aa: CERSIKGKPNLKF; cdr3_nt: TGTGAAAGAAGTATAAAGGGGAAGCCAAACCTAAAATTT
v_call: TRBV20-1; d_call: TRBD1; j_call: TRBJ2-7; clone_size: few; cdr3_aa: CSAEQGAAYEQYF; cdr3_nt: TGCAGTGCCGAACAGGGGGCGGCCTACGAGCAGTACTTC
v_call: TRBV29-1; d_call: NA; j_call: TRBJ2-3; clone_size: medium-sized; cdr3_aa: CSVEDGGRSQDTQYF; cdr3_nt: TGCAGCGTTGAAGATGGGGGGCGATCCCAAGATACGCAGTATTTT
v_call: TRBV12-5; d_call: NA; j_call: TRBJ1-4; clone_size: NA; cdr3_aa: CASGLARTAQNEKLFF; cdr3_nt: TGTGCTAGTGGTTTGGCCAGGACAGCGCAAAATGAAAAACTGTTTTTT
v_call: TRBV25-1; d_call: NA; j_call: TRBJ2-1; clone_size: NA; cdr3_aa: CASSTTGGQGGNEQFF; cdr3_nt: TGTGCCAGCAGTACCACCGGCGGCCAGGGCGGCAATGAGCAGTTCTTC
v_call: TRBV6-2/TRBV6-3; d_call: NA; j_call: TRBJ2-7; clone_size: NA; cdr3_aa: CASSYSTVGRVGQYYEQYF; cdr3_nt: TGTGCCAGCAGTTACTCCACAGTCGGGAGGGTGGGACAGTACTACGAGCAGTACTTC
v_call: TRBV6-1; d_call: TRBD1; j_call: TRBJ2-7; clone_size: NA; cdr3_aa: CASSGGQGSGYEQYF; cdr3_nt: TGTGCCAGCAGTGGGGGACAGGGTAGTGGCTACGAGCAGTACTTC
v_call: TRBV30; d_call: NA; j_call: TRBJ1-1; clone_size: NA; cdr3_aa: CAWSRENTEAFF; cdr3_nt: TGTGCCTGGAGTAGGGAGAACACTGAAGCTTTCTTT
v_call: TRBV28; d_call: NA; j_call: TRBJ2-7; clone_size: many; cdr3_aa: CASSSGSWHF; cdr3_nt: TGTGCCAGCAGTTCCGGGTCCTGGCACTTC
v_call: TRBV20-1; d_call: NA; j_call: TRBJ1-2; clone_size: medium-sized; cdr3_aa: CSVMANYGYTF; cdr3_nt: TGCAGTGTAATGGCCAACTATGGCTACACCTTC